The next 18 T cell receptor beta chains were all read from a single sample in a study of identical twins. One entry per CDR3 protein, called by TCRdb with MiXCR from the 5' RACE reads. The sample consists of about 240,000 distinct CDR3 sequences, 10% of them appearing once. The sample was memory T cells sorted from blood. Receptor source: a man aged 50-59 years in good health.

This clonotype was picked up many times. The chain couples TRBV5-4 to TRBJ1-2; possibly TRBD1 for D (5 bases). The ends were cut back, 5 bases at V and 6 bases at J, with 14 bases in the middle. Germline V gives CDR1 SGHNT, CDR2 YYREEE (reference sequence). The CDR3 spans 13 residues. The CDR3 sequence is CASRLVGGNGYTF. For the CDR3, the DNA is TGTGCCAGCAGACTGGTGGGGGGTAATGGCTACACCTTC.

This clonotype has ten or more counts. The chain couples TRBV4-1 to TRBJ2-7; TRBD2 matches 14 bases. The V and J ends lost 2 bases and 7 bases, in that order; junction bases with no gene match: 7. The germline CDR1 and CDR2 sequences are MGHRA and YSYEKL. The CDR3 loop spans 16 amino acids. This chain's CDR3 is CASSQLTTSGRGEQYF. The CDR3 nucleotides are TGCGCCAGCAGCCAACTGACGACTAGCGGGAGGGGAGAGCAGTACTTC.

Only a few counts were recorded for this clonotype. The rearrangement links TRBV28 to TRBJ1-5; D unresolved. The CDR3 is made up of 15 amino acids. The germline V and J ends were trimmed by 3 bases and 0 bases, with 9 bases remaining between them. CDR1 and CDR2 (germline): MDHEN, SYDVKM. This CDR3 reads CASSFDWNSNQPQHF. The CDR3 DNA follows: TGTGCCAGCAGTTTCGACTGGAATAGCAATCAGCCCCAGCATTTT.

The chain links TRBV27 to TRBJ2-6; D might be TRBD1 or TRBD2, each matching 5 bases. This CDR3 has 18 amino acids. Per germline, CDR1 MNHEY and CDR2 SMNVEV (reference sequence). V was clipped by 6 bases and J by 0 bases, with 18 bases between them. The CDR3 sequence: CASSPIGALGSGANVLTF. CDR3 in DNA: TGTGCCAGCAGCCCGATCGGGGCCCTCGGCTCTGGGGCCAACGTCCTGACTTTC.

V usage is TRBV7-3 and J usage is TRBJ2-3, with D possibly being TRBD1 (6 bases). With 5 bases removed from V and 0 bases from J, the gap between germline ends came to 18 bases. This CDR3 is 17 amino acids long. Per the germline V gene, CDR1 is SGHTA and CDR2 is FQGTGA. This CDR3 is CASSPGRGIDSTDTQYF. CDR3 coding DNA: TGTGCCAGCAGCCCAGGAAGGGGGATAGACAGCACAGATACGCAGTATTTT.

This clonotype was counted many times. This chain uses TRBV30 with TRBJ1-6, with D tentatively TRBD1 (6 bases). V gave up 7 bases and J gave up 6 bases, with 16 bases separating them. From germline, CDR1 is GTSNPN and CDR2 SVGIG (reference sequence). This CDR3 is 14 amino acids long. This chain's CDR3 is CASTSGTINSPLHF. Here the CDR3 DNA reads TGTGCCTCAACATCCGGGACAATTAATTCACCCCTCCACTTT. Full variable domain (remainder filled in from reference TRBV30 and TRBJ1-6): SQTIHQWPATLVQPVGSPLSLECTVEGTSNPNLYWYRQAAGRGLQLLFYSVGIGQISSEVPQNLSASRPQDRQFILSSKKLLLSDSGFYLCASTSGTINSPLHFGNGTRLTVT.

This clonotype was detected many times. The chain uses TRBV29-1 and TRBJ2-7; TRBD2 aligns across 12 bases. Losses at the gene ends were 7 bases for V and 7 bases for J; bases not matched to a gene: 11. Germline V CDR1 and CDR2: SQVTM, ANQGSEA. This CDR3 has 14 residues. The CDR3 here is CSALAGGPIGEQYF. The CDR3 nucleotides are TGCAGCGCTCTAGCGGGAGGGCCGATTGGAGAGCAGTACTTC.

This clonotype was counted once. The chain is built from TRBV7-2 and TRBJ2-7, with D perhaps TRBD1 (5 bases). Germline V lookup: CDR1 SGHTA, CDR2 FQGNSA. Trimming took off 1 base at V and 2 bases at J, with 6 bases between the two ends. This CDR3 is built from 13 residues. CDR3 region: CASSLVQAYEQYF. The CDR3 DNA reads as TGTGCCAGCAGCTTAGTACAGGCCTACGAGCAGTACTTC.

In DNA form, the CDR3 reads TGTGCCAGCAGCCACGATACGACAGGGATGACCTACGAGCAGTACTTC. As protein: CASSHDTTGMTYEQYF. This chain uses TRBV3-1 with TRBJ2-7, with TRBD1 matching over 7 bases. The CDR3 runs to 16 residues. Germline CDR1 is LGHDT and CDR2 is YNNKEL (reference sequence). With V trimmed by 3 bases and J by 2 bases, 10 bases remained unmatched.

In its sample, this clonotype was seen many times. This chain connects TRBV20-1 to TRBJ1-6; 7 bases align to TRBD1. The CDR3 is 13 amino acids. CDR1 and CDR2 (germline): DFQATT, SNEGSKA (reference sequence). Losses at the gene ends were 4 bases for V and 7 bases for J; bases not matched to a gene: 4. The DNA for the CDR3 is TGCAGTGCTATACCGGGACAGAATTCACCCCTCCACTTT. Translating gives CSAIPGQNSPLHF.

The chain combines TRBV6-1 with TRBJ1-5; 8 bases fit TRBD1. The V gene's germline CDR1 is MNHNS and CDR2 SASEGT. This CDR3 spans 15 amino acids. Losses at the gene ends were 6 bases for V and 5 bases for J; bases not matched to a gene: 9. CDR3 residues: CASRSGQGGYQPQHF. In DNA form, the CDR3 reads TGTGCCAGCAGAAGCGGACAGGGTGGATATCAGCCCCAGCATTTT.

This clonotype was detected many times. The DNA of the CDR3 is TGTGCCAGCTTAACTACAAGGGAATACAGGGGGCGCAGCACTGAAGCTTTCTTT. It is translated as CASLTTREYRGRSTEAFF. This rearrangement joins TRBV6-1 to TRBJ1-1, with TRBD1 matching over 9 bases. This CDR3 is 18 amino acids long. V dropped 8 bases and J dropped 4; count of bases not matched to a gene: 20. Germline V lookup: CDR1 MNHNS, CDR2 SASEGT.

In the case of this clonotype: It may be a read error: a sequence one base away is much more abundant. In DNA, the CDR3 is TGCGCCAGCAGCCAATGGACTGGGGGTGAAAAACTGTTTTTT. Translation: CASSQWTGGEKLFF. The genes are TRBV4-3 and TRBJ1-4, with TRBD1 as a possible D gene (5 bases). The CDR3 is made up of 14 amino acids. Germline loops: CDR1 LGHNA, CDR2 YSLEER. V was shortened by 2 bases and J by 7 bases, with 11 bases between the two germline ends.

The V gene is TRBV27, the J gene TRBJ2-7, with D tentatively TRBD1 or TRBD2 (6 bases each). The germline V gene has CDR1 MNHEY and CDR2 SMNVEV (reference sequence). The V end lost 2 bases, the J end lost 3 bases, and 14 bases lay between the germline ends. This CDR3 contains 15 residues. The CDR3 DNA reads as TGTGCCAGCAGTTTAGGAGGGGGGATGGTCTACGAGCAGTACTTC. Its translation: CASSLGGGMVYEQYF.

The rearrangement uses TRBV9 and TRBJ1-1; no reliable D call. Germline loops: CDR1 SGDLS, CDR2 YYNGEE. The CDR3 is made up of 14 amino acids. The germline V and J ends were trimmed by 1 base and 1 base, with 8 bases remaining between them. The CDR3 DNA reads TGTGCCAGCAGCGTAAAGGCAACGAACACTGAAGCTTTCTTT. Its protein is CASSVKATNTEAFF.

V gene TRBV18 combines with J gene TRBJ1-6; 7 bases are a match to TRBD1. The germline CDR1 and CDR2 sequences are KGHSH and LQKENI. V dropped 4 bases and J dropped 5; count of bases not matched to a gene: 5. This CDR3 is built from 15 residues. The CDR3 DNA follows: TGTGCCAGCTCACGGACGGGACAGAATAATTCACCCCTCCACTTT. It is translated as CASSRTGQNNSPLHF.

This clonotype was observed at least ten times. This rearrangement joins TRBV12-3 or TRBV12-4 to TRBJ2-3, with 7 bases identical to TRBD1. Germline trimming cut 6 bases from V and 3 bases from J; bases unmatched to any gene: 6. There are 14 residues in the CDR3. CDR3 coding DNA: TGTGCCAGCAGGCCGACAGGGTTGACAGATACGCAGTATTTT. It is translated as CASRPTGLTDTQYF.

This clonotype was recorded many times. The CDR3 coding sequence is TGTGCCAGCAGCCCACGGGACAGTGCCTCCTACGAGCAGTACTTC. As protein: CASSPRDSASYEQYF. This rearrangement joins TRBV7-8 to TRBJ2-7; 7 bases agree with TRBD1. Germline assignment: CDR1 SGHVS and CDR2 FQNEAQ. The CDR3 covers 15 residues. The V gene end was trimmed by 5 bases and the J gene end by 0 bases; junction bases not matched to a gene: 7.